The clone carrying this T cell receptor beta chain was seen only a few times. Its antigen is as yet unknown. These data come from a study of early T cells in non-severe SARS-CoV-2 infection. Study-wide context: Chains were not paired, and sequencing was done on bulk RNA from unsorted whole blood. Broader study findings: Private and CD4 specificities were missed by VDJdb matching, skewed to anti-spike CD8.

Researchers attached unique molecular identifiers to individual cDNA molecules. TCRdb itself ran the 5' RACE reads through MiXCR, one entry per CDR3 protein. The sample consists of approximately 75,000 distinct CDR3 sequences, 4% to 6% of them appearing once. Germline V CDR1 and CDR2: MGHDK, SYGVNS. This CDR3 is 12 amino acids long. The V gene is TRBV25-1, the J gene TRBJ2-7; 9 positions match TRBD1. The receptor's source is an adult who was a healthcare worker with PCR-confirmed SARS-CoV-2 infection or an uninfected control (not recorded which). The donor label of this sample is uncertain. Specimen: whole blood, collected at baseline. DNA for the CDR3: TGTACAGCATGGGGGACAGGGTCCGAGCAGTACTTC. Translated, it gives CTAWGTGSEQYF.